These 12 T cell receptor beta chains were sequenced from one sample in a study of OX40 agonist ivuxolimab in advanced cancers. Only in-frame clones appear in the TCRdb table, and some are missing; sequencing was by immunoSEQ multiplex PCR. The sample includes about 130,000 clones, about nine tenths seen only once; the top ten take roughly 0.8%. The sample was CD4+ or CD8+ T cells sorted from blood, taken in a trial of the OX40 agonist ivuxolimab. The source of these receptors is an adult with an advanced solid tumor such as melanoma, head and neck, liver or kidney cancer.

The rearrangement joins TRBV25-1 to TRBJ1-5; D possibly corresponds to TRBD1 (5 bases). CDR1 MGHDK and CDR2 SYGVNS come from the germline V gene. V was shortened by 6 bases and J by 9 bases, with 12 bases between the two germline ends. There are 12 residues in the CDR3. Here the CDR3 reads CASRGTVGPQHF. As DNA, the CDR3 is TGTGCCAGCAGGGGGACCGTCGGGCCCCAGCATTTT.

The sample holds one count of this clone. The V call is TRBV18, the J call TRBJ2-1; D gene ambiguous. Germline V CDR1 and CDR2: KGHSH, LQKENI. CDR3 length equals 15 residues. Trimming removed 3 bases from V and 2 bases from J, with 11 bases in between. The CDR3 spells CASSPRTATYNEQFF. Written as DNA, the CDR3 is TGTGCCAGCTCACCTCGGACGGCCACCTACAATGAGCAGTTCTTC.

The chain is built from TRBV9 and TRBJ2-2, with D hard to call. V was clipped by 0 bases and J by 8 bases, with 11 bases between them. Germline-derived CDR1 and CDR2 are SGDLS and YYNGEE. There are 14 residues in the CDR3. CDR3 protein: CASSVGGDGGELFF. The DNA of the CDR3 is TGTGCCAGCAGCGTAGGCGGCGACGGGGGGGAGCTGTTTTTT.

This rearrangement joins TRBV5-5 to TRBJ2-4, with D perhaps given as TRBD1 or TRBD2 (5 bases each). The CDR3 spans 14 residues. The V end was cut by 0 bases, the J end by 6 bases, with 10 bases between. Germline V lookup: CDR1 SGHKS, CDR2 YYEKEE (reference sequence). CDR3 loop: CASSLGGDLNIQYF. For the CDR3, the DNA is TGTGCCAGCAGCTTGGGAGGGGACCTAAACATTCAGTACTTC.

The chain employs TRBV7-3 and TRBJ2-1, with D perhaps assigned TRBD1 or TRBD2 (6 bases each). Trimming removed 2 bases from V and 2 bases from J, with 10 bases in between. CDR3 size: 15 residues. The V gene's germline CDR1 is SGHTA and CDR2 FQGTGA. CDR3 coding DNA: TGTGCCAGCAGCTTAGGGGGGCCAGCCTACAATGAGCAGTTCTTC. Its translation: CASSLGGPAYNEQFF.

The V call is TRBV10-2, the J call TRBJ2-5; 9 bases agree with TRBD2. Germline V gene lookup returns CDR1 WSHSY and CDR2 SAAADI. CDR3 length equals 15 residues. The junction had 7 bases not matched to a gene; V was cut back by 4 bases and J by 4 bases. Here the CDR3 reads CASSGLGLASETQYF. CDR3 in DNA: TGCGCCAGCAGTGGCCTGGGACTAGCTTCAGAGACCCAGTACTTC.

The rearrangement links TRBV10-1 to TRBJ2-1; 10 bases map to TRBD2. V trimming: 0 bases; J trimming: 0 bases; junction bases outside the gene matches: 8. This CDR3 contains 19 residues. CDR1 and CDR2 (germline): WNHNN, SYGVQD (reference sequence). DNA of the CDR3: TGCGCCAGCAGTGAGTCCATTCCTAGCGGGAGCAGCTCCTACAATGAGCAGTTCTTC. It encodes CASSESIPSGSSSYNEQFF.

The V and J genes are TRBV11-2 and TRBJ1-1; no firm D call. CDR3 size: 13 residues. Germline V lookup: CDR1 SGHAT, CDR2 FQNNGV. The V end lost 3 bases, the J end lost 1 base, and 6 bases lay between the germline ends. In DNA form, the CDR3 reads TGTGCCAGCAGCTTTGCGGAGAACACTGAAGCTTTCTTT. It encodes CASSFAENTEAFF.

The chain uses TRBV9 and TRBJ2-7; TRBD1 aligns across 7 bases. Germline CDR1 SGDLS, CDR2 YYNGEE. J lost 2 bases, V lost 4 bases, and 6 bases had no gene match. CDR3 length equals 14 residues. CDR3 coding DNA: TGTGCCAGCAGCTCCCGGGACAGAACCTACGAGCAGTACTTC. Translating gives CASSSRDRTYEQYF.

V and J are TRBV28 and TRBJ2-7; 10 nucleotides line up with TRBD2. CDR1 and CDR2 from the germline V gene are MDHEN and SYDVKM. This CDR3 has 13 amino acids. V shed 7 bases and J 3 bases; nucleotides not matched to a gene: 3. The CDR3 here is CASIEREGYEQYF. The CDR3 DNA is TGTGCCAGCATAGAGCGGGAGGGCTACGAGCAGTACTTC.

The chain has TRBV2 and TRBJ2-7; D gene unclear. Germline CDR1 is SNHLY and CDR2 is FYNNEI. The CDR3 loop spans 14 amino acids. Trimming shortened V by 6 bases and J by 1 base, and 13 bases separated the two germline ends. This CDR3 is CASRARGSSYEQYF. The CDR3 DNA reads TGTGCCAGCAGGGCTCGAGGCAGTTCCTACGAGCAGTACTTC.

The gene calls are TRBV5-1 and TRBJ1-4; D may be TRBD1 (6 bases). The germline V gene encodes CDR1 SGHRS and CDR2 YFSETQ. V was pared by 5 bases and J by 2 bases, with 16 bases between. The CDR3 totals 16 residues. In nucleotides, the CDR3 is TGCGCCAGCAGAGTTGGCGGGGGGGCGACTAATGAAAAACTGTTTTTT. As protein: CASRVGGGATNEKLFF. Drawing the rest from reference TRBV5-1 and TRBJ1-4, the complete variable domain is KAGVTQTPRYLIKTRGQQVTLSCSPISGHRSVSWYQQTPGQGLQFLFEYFSETQRNKGNFPGRFSGRQFSNSRSEMNVSTLELGDSALYLCASRVGGGATNEKLFFGSGTQLSVL.